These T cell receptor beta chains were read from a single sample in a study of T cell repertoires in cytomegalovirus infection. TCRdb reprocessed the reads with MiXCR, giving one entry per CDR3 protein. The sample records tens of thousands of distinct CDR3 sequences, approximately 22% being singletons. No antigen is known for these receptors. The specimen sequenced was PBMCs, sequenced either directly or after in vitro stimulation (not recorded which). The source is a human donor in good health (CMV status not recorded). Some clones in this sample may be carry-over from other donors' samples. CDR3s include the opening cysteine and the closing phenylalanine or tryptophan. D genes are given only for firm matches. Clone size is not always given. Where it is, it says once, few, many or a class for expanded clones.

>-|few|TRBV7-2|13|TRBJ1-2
TGTGCCAGCAGCTTAGTGGGGGGCTTGGGCTACACCTTC
CASSLVGGLGYTF
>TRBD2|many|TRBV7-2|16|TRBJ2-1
TGTGCCAGCAGCATATGGACTAGCGATATATGGAATGAGCAGTTCTTC
CASSIWTSDIWNEQFF
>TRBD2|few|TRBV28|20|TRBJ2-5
TGTGCCAGCAGACTAAGGACACTCCGGCTAGCGGGAGCTACCCAAGAGACCCAGTACTTC
CASRLRTLRLAGATQETQYF
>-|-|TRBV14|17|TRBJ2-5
TGTGCCAGCAGCCGTTACGCTGGGTACAGGCCCCAAGAGACCCAGTACTTC
CASSRYAGYRPQETQYF
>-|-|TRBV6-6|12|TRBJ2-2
TGTGCCAGCAGAATGCGCACCGGGGAGCTGTTTTTT
CASRMRTGELFF
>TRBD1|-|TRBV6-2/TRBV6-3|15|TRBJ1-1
TGTGCCAGCAGTTACGGCAGGGGGCCGTTCACTGAAGCTTTCTTT
CASSYGRGPFTEAFF
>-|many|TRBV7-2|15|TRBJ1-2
TGTGCCAGCAGCTCTAGAGGGAGGGCTAACTATGGCTACACCTTC
CASSSRGRANYGYTF
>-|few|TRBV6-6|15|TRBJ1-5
TGTGCCAGCAGCTCTGGGGCCGCTAGCAATCAGCCCCAGCATTTT
CASSSGAASNQPQHF
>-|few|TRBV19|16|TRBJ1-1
TGTGCCAGTAGTATAGCCCCGGGCCTCATGAACACTGAAGCTTTCTTT
CASSIAPGLMNTEAFF
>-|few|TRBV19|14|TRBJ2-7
TGTGCCAGTAGTCGGATAGGACAATCCTACGAGCAGTACTTC
CASSRIGQSYEQYF
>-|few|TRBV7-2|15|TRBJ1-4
TGTGCCAGCAGCTTTCAGGGGATTTCTAATGAAAAACTGTTTTTT
CASSFQGISNEKLFF
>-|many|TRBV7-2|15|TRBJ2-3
TGTGCCAGCAGCTCAAGGGGACCGCCGTCAGATACGCAGTATTTT
CASSSRGPPSDTQYF
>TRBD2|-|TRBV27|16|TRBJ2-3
TGTGCCAGCAGGCGCAGACTAGCGCCTAGCACAGATACGCAGTATTTT
CASRRRLAPSTDTQYF
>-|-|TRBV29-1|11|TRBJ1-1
TGCAGCGTACAGGGATACACTGAAGCTTTCTTT
CSVQGYTEAFF
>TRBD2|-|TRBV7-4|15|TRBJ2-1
TGTGCCAGCAGCTTAGGGCTAGCGGGTGACAATGAGCAGTTCTTC
CASSLGLAGDNEQFF
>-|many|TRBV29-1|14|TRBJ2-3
TGCAGCGTTGCTGTGACGGGAGATTGGGATACGCAGTATTTT
CSVAVTGDWDTQYF
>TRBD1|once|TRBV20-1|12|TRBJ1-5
TGCAGTGCCGTCAGGGGGTATCAGCCCCAGCATTTT
CSAVRGYQPQHF
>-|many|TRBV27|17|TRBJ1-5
TGTGCCAGCAGTCCATCCCAACAGACATATAGCAATCAGCCCCAGCATTTT
CASSPSQQTYSNQPQHF
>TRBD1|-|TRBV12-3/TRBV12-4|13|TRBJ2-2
TGTGCCAGCAGTTTGGGACAGTCGGGGGAGCTGTTTTTT
CASSLGQSGELFF
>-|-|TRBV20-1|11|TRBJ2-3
TGCAGTTTCGAGGGGGGAGATACGCAGTATTTT
CSFEGGDTQYF
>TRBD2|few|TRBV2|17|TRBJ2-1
TGTGCCAGCAGCAACGTTCTAGCGGGGAGCTCCTACAATGAGCAGTTCTTC
CASSNVLAGSSYNEQFF
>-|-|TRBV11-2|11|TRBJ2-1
TGTGCCAGCAGACTGATTGGGGAGCAGTTCTTC
CASRLIGEQFF
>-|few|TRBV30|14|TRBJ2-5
TGTGCCTGGAGACAGGACGCGTCAAGATCGGCCCAGTACTTC
CAWRQDASRSAQYF
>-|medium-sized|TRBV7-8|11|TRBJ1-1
TGTGCCAGCAGCCCCGTCGCTGAAGCTTTCTTT
CASSPVAEAFF
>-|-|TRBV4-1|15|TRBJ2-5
TGCGCCAGCAGCCAAGGAGGGGAGACGGGAGAGACCCAGTACTTC
CASSQGGETGETQYF
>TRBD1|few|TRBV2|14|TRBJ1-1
TGTGCCGGGTCGGGACAGGGTAGGGGCACTGAAGCTTTCTTT
CAGSGQGRGTEAFF
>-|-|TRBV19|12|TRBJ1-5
TGTGCCACAGGACGGGGAAATCAGCCCCAGCATTTT
CATGRGNQPQHF
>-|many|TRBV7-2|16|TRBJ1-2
TGTGCCAGCAGCTATCGCACGGGGCAGGGTCTGGGCGGCTACACCTTC
CASSYRTGQGLGGYTF
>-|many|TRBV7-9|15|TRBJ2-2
TGTGCCACATCCGGGACGGCCCAGAACACCGGGGAGCTGTTTTTT
CATSGTAQNTGELFF
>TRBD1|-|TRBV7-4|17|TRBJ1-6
TGTGCCAGCAGCTCCGGACAGGGGGCTTTTTTGATTTCACCCCTCCACTTT
CASSSGQGAFLISPLHF
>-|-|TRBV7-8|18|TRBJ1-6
TGTGCCAGCAGCTTAGTGGCAACCTCGAGCTCCTATAATTCACCCCTCCACTTT
CASSLVATSSSYNSPLHF
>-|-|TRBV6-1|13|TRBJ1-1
TGTGCCAGCAGTGAGGGACTTCGGGCTGAAGCTTTCTTT
CASSEGLRAEAFF
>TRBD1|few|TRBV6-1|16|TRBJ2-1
TGTGCCAGCAGTGAGGGGACAGGGAGGGGTAGCGATGAGCAGTTCTTC
CASSEGTGRGSDEQFF
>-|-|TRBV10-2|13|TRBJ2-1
TGCGCCAGCAGTGAGTCATGGACCGATGAGCAGTTCTTC
CASSESWTDEQFF
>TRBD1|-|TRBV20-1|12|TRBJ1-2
TGCAGTGCAAACAGGGGTGACTATGGCTACACCTTC
CSANRGDYGYTF
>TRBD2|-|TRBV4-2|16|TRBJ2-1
TGTGCCAGCAGCCAAGATAGTCTAGCGGGAGGGGGTGAGCAGTTCTTC
CASSQDSLAGGGEQFF
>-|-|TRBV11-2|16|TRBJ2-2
TGTGCCAGCCACCTTGCAGTGTCCTTGAACACCGGGGAGCTGTTTTTT
CASHLAVSLNTGELFF
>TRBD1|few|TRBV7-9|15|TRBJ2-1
TGTGCCAGCAGCTTCCGGGACAGGGGTGTGGATGAGCAGTTCTTC
CASSFRDRGVDEQFF
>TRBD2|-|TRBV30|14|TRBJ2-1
TGTGCCTGGAACCCGGGACTAGCAGGGCATGAGCAGTTCTTC
CAWNPGLAGHEQFF
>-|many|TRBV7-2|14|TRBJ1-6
TGTGCCAGCAGCTCCACGGCGGGTAATTCACCCCTCCACTTT
CASSSTAGNSPLHF
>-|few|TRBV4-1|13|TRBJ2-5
TGCGCCAGCAGCCAAGCGGGCGTAGAGACCCAGTACTTC
CASSQAGVETQYF
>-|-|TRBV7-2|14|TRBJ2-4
TGTGCCAGCAGCTTAATCCGGGGATCGGACATTCAGTACTTC
CASSLIRGSDIQYF
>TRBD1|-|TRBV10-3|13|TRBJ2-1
TGTGCCATCAGCCGGGACAGGGGAAATGAGCAGTTCTTC
CAISRDRGNEQFF
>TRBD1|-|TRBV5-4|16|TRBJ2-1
TGTGCCAGCAGCTCTTTCCCGGACAGGGTCCACAATGAGCAGTTCTTC
CASSSFPDRVHNEQFF
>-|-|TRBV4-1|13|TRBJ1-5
TGCGCCAGCAGCCAAGCTCCAAATCAGCCCCAGCATTTT
CASSQAPNQPQHF
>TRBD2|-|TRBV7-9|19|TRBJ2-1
TGTGCCAGCAGCTTAGCGCGCACTAGCGGGCACTTAGAACCCAATGAGCAGTTCTTC
CASSLARTSGHLEPNEQFF
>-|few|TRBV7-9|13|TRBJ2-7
TGTGCCAGCAGCTTCGAAGAGCTAGCCGAGCAGTACTTC
CASSFEELAEQYF
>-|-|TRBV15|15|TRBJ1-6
TGTGCCACCGGGAGGGGGAGCTCCTATAATTCACCCCTCCACTTT
CATGRGSSYNSPLHF
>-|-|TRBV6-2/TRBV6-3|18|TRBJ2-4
TGTGCCAGCAGCGGAGGAAGGGGCCTCGTCCTAGCCAAAAACATTCAGTACTTC
CASSGGRGLVLAKNIQYF
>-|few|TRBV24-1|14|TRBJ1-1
TGTGCCACCAGTGTAGGGGGAGCGAACACTGAAGCTTTCTTT
CATSVGGANTEAFF
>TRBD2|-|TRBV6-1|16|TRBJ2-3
TGTGCCAGCAGTGAATTGTCGGGAGGGCATACAGATACGCAGTATTTT
CASSELSGGHTDTQYF
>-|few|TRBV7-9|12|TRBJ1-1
TGTGCCAGCAGCTTAGAGGGGTATGGAGCTTTCTTT
CASSLEGYGAFF
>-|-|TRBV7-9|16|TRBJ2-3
TGTGCCAGCATCGTGGGGACCTCGATCCGCACAGATACGCAGTATTTT
CASIVGTSIRTDTQYF
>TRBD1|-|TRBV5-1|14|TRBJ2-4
TGCGCCAGCAGCCCAGGACAGGGGGGGGACATTCAGTACTTC
CASSPGQGGDIQYF
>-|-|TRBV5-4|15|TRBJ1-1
TGTGCCAGCAGCCCCGGGCAGGGCTTCTCGACTGAAGCTTTCTTT
CASSPGQGFSTEAFF